A single sample is the source of the 3 T cell receptor beta chains below, sequenced in a study of response to subunit inactivated influenza vaccine. MiXCR, run by TCRdb on the RT-PCR reads, gives a single entry per CDR3 protein. The sample has 600,000 to 850,000 distinct CDR3 sequences; around 15% are singletons. The sequenced sample was PBMCs from blood, obtained less than 15 days before vaccination. These TCRs come from a man between 45 and 60 years old who received an inactivated influenza vaccine.

This clonotype was recorded a few times. CDR3: CASSPHRDRGRAFF. CDR3 nucleotides: TGTGCCAGCAGCCCACACCGGGACAGGGGCAGAGCTTTCTTT. V and J are TRBV7-8 and TRBJ1-1, with 10 positions matching TRBD1. V shed 5 bases, J shed 10 bases, and the junction held 10 bases outside the gene matches. This CDR3 is built from 14 residues. The germline V gene has CDR1 SGHVS and CDR2 FQNEAQ.

With regard to this clonotype: A much larger clone lies one base from this, so it may be a read error. The chain is built from TRBV28 and TRBJ2-7; unclear D gene. Trimming left V 7 bases short and J 1 base short, with 8 bases between. CDR1 is MDHEN, CDR2 SYDVKM, per germline. This CDR3 is built from 12 residues. The CDR3: CASIFSSYEQYF. The CDR3 nucleotides read TGTGCCAGCATTTTCTCGTCCTACGAGCAGTACTTC.

V is TRBV11-2 and J is TRBJ1-1; no clear D gene. The CDR3 is 18 residues long. Germline CDR1 reads SGHAT; CDR2 reads FQNNGV. The V end lost 5 bases, the J end lost 4 bases, and 26 bases lay between the germline ends. This CDR3 is CASSLSLRRPRLGTEAFF. The CDR3 bases are TGTGCCAGCAGCCTCTCTTTACGGCGGCCCCGACTCGGCACTGAAGCTTTCTTT.